Each of the 11 T cell receptor beta chains below was sequenced from the same sample in a study of OX40 agonist ivuxolimab in advanced cancers. Method: immunoSEQ multiplex PCR; TCRdb's copy keeps in-frame clones and lacks some. The sample has about 82,000 clones, approximately 82% seen once. The source was CD4+ or CD8+ T cells sorted from blood, collected in a trial of the OX40 agonist ivuxolimab. The origin of the receptors is an adult with an advanced solid tumor such as melanoma, head and neck, liver or kidney cancer.

The CDR3 coding sequence is TGTGCCAGCAGTGTTGTTCAGGGGTCCTATAATTCACCCCTCCACTTT. Translation: CASSVVQGSYNSPLHF. The V call is TRBV2, the J call TRBJ1-6, with a weak D call TRBD1 (6 bases). Germline CDR1 and CDR2: SNHLY and FYNNEI. Deletions cut 4 bases from V and 1 base from J, with 11 bases between. The CDR3 is 16 amino acids. Using reference TRBV2 and TRBJ1-6 for the parts outside the CDR3, the full variable domain is EPEVTQTPSHQVTQMGQEVILRCVPISNHLYFYWYRQILGQKVEFLVSFYNNEISEKSEIFDDQFSVERPDGSNFTLKIRSTKLEDSAMYFCASSVVQGSYNSPLHFGNGTRLTVT.

This sequence joins TRBV11-2 and TRBJ2-3; 10 positions match TRBD2. Germline V CDR1 and CDR2: SGHAT, FQNNGV. The CDR3 contains 14 residues. The junction had 3 bases not matched to a gene; V was cut back by 8 bases and J by 1 base. In DNA, the CDR3 is TGTGCCAGCCAAAGCGGGGGGGGCACAGATACGCAGTATTTT. Its translation: CASQSGGGTDTQYF.

The table lists this clone with a few counts. J is TRBJ1-5 and V is TRBV4-1; no clear D gene. Trimming shortened V by 1 base and J by 3 bases, and 10 bases separated the two germline ends. This CDR3 contains 15 residues. In germline, CDR1 is MGHRA, CDR2 YSYEKL. This chain's CDR3 is CASSQASSFNQPQHF. CDR3 DNA: TGCGCCAGCAGCCAAGCATCCTCCTTCAATCAGCCCCAGCATTTT.

V gene TRBV11-2 combines with J gene TRBJ1-1; D ambiguous. V gave up 3 bases and J gave up 7 bases, with 12 bases separating them. Germline CDR1 reads SGHAT; CDR2 reads FQNNGV. The CDR3 is 13 residues long. In nucleotides, the CDR3 is TGTGCCAGCAGCTTGAACGGTAAGAGTGAAGCTTTCTTT. Protein product: CASSLNGKSEAFF.

This clone has more than one count but fewer than ten. The rearrangement joins TRBV2 to TRBJ2-3, with D uncertain. The length of the CDR3 is 13 residues. Germline V gene lookup returns CDR1 SNHLY and CDR2 FYNNEI. Trimming stripped 4 bases from V and 0 bases from J, with 5 bases between. The CDR3 reads CASSASSTDTQYF. The CDR3 DNA is TGTGCCAGCAGTGCCTCTAGCACAGATACGCAGTATTTT.

This clone has a single count. CDR3 protein: CASSRSHGSYQGIYSSTDTQYF. As DNA, the CDR3 is TGTGCCAGTAGTCGTTCACATGGGTCTTACCAGGGGATCTATTCTAGCACAGATACGCAGTATTTT. The chain is built from TRBV19 and TRBJ2-3; weak D call: TRBD1 (6 bases). The germline V and J ends were trimmed by 5 bases and 0 bases, with 33 bases remaining between them. The CDR3 has 22 amino acids. Germline CDR1 is LNHDA and CDR2 is SQIVND (reference sequence).

The J gene is TRBJ1-2, the V gene TRBV30; D call uncertain. Trimming left V 4 bases short and J 1 base short, with 7 bases between. Germline V gene data show CDR1 as GTSNPN and CDR2 as SVGIG (reference sequence). The CDR3 runs 12 residues. CDR3 coding DNA: TGTGCCTGGACCAGGCATAACTATGGCTACACCTTC. Its translation is CAWTRHNYGYTF.

The chain joins TRBV27 to TRBJ1-2, with a possible D match to TRBD1 (6 bases). From germline, CDR1 is MNHEY and CDR2 SMNVEV (reference sequence). The ends were cut back, 9 bases at V and 0 bases at J, with 14 bases in the middle. The CDR3 length is 14 residues. Here the CDR3 DNA reads TGTGCCAGTTCCCTGGGGGGCTCTAACTATGGCTACACCTTC. Its protein product is CASSLGGSNYGYTF.

The chain employs TRBV4-3 and TRBJ1-4; D uncertain. The CDR3 spans 15 residues. Trimming cost V 0 bases and J 11 bases, with 16 bases left between them. CDR1 and CDR2 (germline): LGHNA, YSLEER. Written as DNA, the CDR3 is TGCGCCAGCAGCCAAGATACGGGAACCCGCGATAAACTGTTTTTT. Its protein is CASSQDTGTRDKLFF.

The gene calls are TRBV19 and TRBJ1-1; D perhaps matches TRBD1 (6 bases). Germline V gene lookup returns CDR1 LNHDA and CDR2 SQIVND (reference sequence). V lost 6 bases, J lost 0 bases, and 11 bases lay in between. This CDR3 has 14 residues. The CDR3 nucleotides read TGTGCCAGTAGGCAACAGGGACTGAACACTGAAGCTTTCTTT. It encodes CASRQQGLNTEAFF.

The rearrangement joins TRBV15 to TRBJ2-6, with 11 bases lining up with TRBD2. The CDR3 has 18 amino acids. J lost 0 bases, V lost 3 bases, and 4 bases had no gene match. Germline values: CDR1 LNHNV, CDR2 YYDKDF (reference sequence). The CDR3 spells CATSSRSGGGSGANVLTF. As DNA, the CDR3 is TGTGCCACCAGCAGCCGTAGCGGGGGGGGCTCTGGGGCCAACGTCCTGACTTTC. The whole variable domain, remainder taken from reference TRBV15 and TRBJ2-6, is DAMVIQNPRYQVTQFGKPVTLSCSQTLNHNVMYWYQQKSSQAPKLLFHYYDKDFNNEADTPDNFQSRRPNTSFCFLDIRSPGLGDTAMYLCATSSRSGGGSGANVLTFGAGSRLTVL.